This TCR beta chain derives from a study of blood T cell repertoires in COVID-19. On the study more broadly: Acute and convalescent COVID-19 samples came from the United States, Italy and Spain. The analysed material was cDNA or gDNA that came from T cells, B-cell-depleted T cells, or PBMCs.

This CDR3 has 12 residues. The V end was cut by 4 bases, the J end by 7 bases, with 12 bases between. The germline V gene encodes CDR1 SGHRS and CDR2 YFSETQ. In the authors' methods: Reference gene primer amplification yielded estimated nucleated cell counts. Libraries were prepared by immunoSEQ multiplex PCR; TCRdb keeps only in-frame clonotypes and omits some of them. Clonal size and the V and J genes are those of that table, whereas D and trimming came from the DNA. The data contain some 220,000 clones, 80% to 85% of them singletons. This sequence was found in a woman in her sixties or seventies with COVID-19, enrolled during active disease. The sample was peripheral blood. This chain uses TRBV5-1 with TRBJ2-7, with D maybe TRBD1 (6 bases). The CDR3 loop is CASSIEQGEQYF. The CDR3 nucleotides are TGCGCCAGCAGCATAGAACAGGGTGAGCAGTACTTC.